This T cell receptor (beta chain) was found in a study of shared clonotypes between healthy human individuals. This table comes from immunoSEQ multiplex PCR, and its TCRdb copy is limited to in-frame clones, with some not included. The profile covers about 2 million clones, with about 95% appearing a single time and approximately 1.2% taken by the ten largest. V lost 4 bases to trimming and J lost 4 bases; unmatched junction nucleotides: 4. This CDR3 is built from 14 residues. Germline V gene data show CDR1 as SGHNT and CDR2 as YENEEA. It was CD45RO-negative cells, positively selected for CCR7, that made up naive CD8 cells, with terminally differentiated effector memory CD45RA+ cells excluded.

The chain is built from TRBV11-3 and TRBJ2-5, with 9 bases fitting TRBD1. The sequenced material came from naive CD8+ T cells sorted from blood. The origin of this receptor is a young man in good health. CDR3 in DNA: TGTGCCAGCAGCTCCGGGACAGGGCGAGAGACCCAGTACTTC. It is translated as CASSSGTGRETQYF.